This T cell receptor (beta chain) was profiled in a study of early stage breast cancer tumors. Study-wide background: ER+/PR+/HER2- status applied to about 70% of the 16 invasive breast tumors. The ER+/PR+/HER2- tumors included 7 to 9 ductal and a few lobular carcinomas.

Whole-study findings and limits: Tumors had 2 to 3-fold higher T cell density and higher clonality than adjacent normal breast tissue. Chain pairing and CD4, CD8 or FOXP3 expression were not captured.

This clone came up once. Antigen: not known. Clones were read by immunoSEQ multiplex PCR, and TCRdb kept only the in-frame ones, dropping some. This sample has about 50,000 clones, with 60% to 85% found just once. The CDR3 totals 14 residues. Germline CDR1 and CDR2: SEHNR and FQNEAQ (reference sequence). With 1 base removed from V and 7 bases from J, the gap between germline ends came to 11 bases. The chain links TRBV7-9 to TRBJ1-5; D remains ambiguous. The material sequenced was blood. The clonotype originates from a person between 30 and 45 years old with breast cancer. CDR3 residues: CASSLETPEQPQHF. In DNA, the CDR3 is TGTGCCAGCAGCTTAGAAACCCCCGAACAGCCCCAGCATTTT.